The source of this T cell receptor (beta chain) is a study of blood T cell repertoires in COVID-19. Study background: Samples representing acute and convalescent COVID-19 were sourced from the United States, Italy and Spain. Sources were T cells, B-cell-depleted T cells, or PBMCs; the material itself was cDNA or gDNA.

The CDR3 totals 14 residues. The V end lost 6 bases, the J end lost 1 base, and 9 bases lay between the germline ends. Per germline, CDR1 MNHEY and CDR2 SMNVEV (reference sequence). As processed by the authors: Scientists estimated how many nucleated cells there were by amplifying reference gene primers. Here immunoSEQ multiplex PCR was the method, and the copy in TCRdb shows in-frame clones only, minus some. The DNA was the basis for D and trimming; V, J and clone size are from that table. The sample holds about 130,000 clones; approximately 83% are singletons and the top ten take 3% to 3.5%. This clone was seen more than once but under ten times.

The rearrangement links TRBV27 to TRBJ2-2; a weak D match, TRBD1 (5 bases). The receptor was isolated from a woman at least 80 years old with acute or convalescent COVID-19. Material for sequencing was peripheral blood. CDR3 nucleotide sequence: TGTGCCAGCAGACCCCAGGGGAACACCGGGGAGCTGTTTTTT. This encodes CASRPQGNTGELFF.